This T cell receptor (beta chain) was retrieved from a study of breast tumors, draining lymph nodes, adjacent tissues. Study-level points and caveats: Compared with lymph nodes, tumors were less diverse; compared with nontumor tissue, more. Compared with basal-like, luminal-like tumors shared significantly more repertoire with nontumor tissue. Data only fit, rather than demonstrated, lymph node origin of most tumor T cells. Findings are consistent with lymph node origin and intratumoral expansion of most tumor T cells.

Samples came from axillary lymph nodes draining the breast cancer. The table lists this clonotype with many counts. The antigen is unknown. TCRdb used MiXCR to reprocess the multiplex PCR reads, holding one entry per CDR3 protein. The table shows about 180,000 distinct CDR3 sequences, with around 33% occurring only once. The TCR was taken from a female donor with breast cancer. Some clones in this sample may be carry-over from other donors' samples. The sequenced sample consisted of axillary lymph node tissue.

CDR3 amino acids: CASSLIVFGEPQHF. The CDR3 region has the DNA TGTGCCAGCAGCTTGATCGTTTTCGGGGAGCCCCAGCATTTT. V is TRBV5-5 and J is TRBJ1-5; D not certain. The ends were cut back, 1 base at V and 8 bases at J, with 13 bases in the middle. This CDR3 has 14 amino acids. Germline CDR1 SGHKS, CDR2 YYEKEE (reference sequence).